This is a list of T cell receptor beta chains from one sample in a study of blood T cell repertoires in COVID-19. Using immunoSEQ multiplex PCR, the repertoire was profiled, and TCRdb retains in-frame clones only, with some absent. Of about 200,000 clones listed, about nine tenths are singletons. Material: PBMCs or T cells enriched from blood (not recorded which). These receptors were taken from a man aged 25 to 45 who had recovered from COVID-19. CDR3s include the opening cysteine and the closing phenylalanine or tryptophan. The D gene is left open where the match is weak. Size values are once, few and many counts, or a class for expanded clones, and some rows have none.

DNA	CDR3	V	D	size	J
TGCAGCGTTGGCCAGAACTATGGCTACACCTTC	CSVGQNYGYTF	TRBV29-1	-	once	TRBJ1-2
TGTGGCGCTACCGGGGTTGGACAGGGAAAGATCAATGAGCAGTTCTTC	CGATGVGQGKINEQFF	TRBV10-3	TRBD1	once	TRBJ2-1
TGTGCCAGCGGGAACCAGGGGCGCGAGTTTAGCACTGAAGCTTTCTTT	CASGNQGREFSTEAFF	TRBV5-8	-	few	TRBJ1-1
TGTGCCAGCAGTCAACCGGGACTAGCGGGGCTGGGGCACCAAGAGACCCAGTACTTC	CASSQPGLAGLGHQETQYF	TRBV6-2/TRBV6-3	TRBD2	-	TRBJ2-5
TGTGCCAGCAGTCGGGACAGGTCTCTCCACGAGCAGTACTTC	CASSRDRSLHEQYF	TRBV6-5	TRBD1	-	TRBJ2-7
TGTGCCAGCAGTTGGGCCACCGGGGAGCTGTTTTTT	CASSWATGELFF	TRBV6-5	-	-	TRBJ2-2
TGTGCCAGCAGTGAATATTTTGGGGACAGCAATTCACCCCTCCACTTT	CASSEYFGDSNSPLHF	TRBV25-1	TRBD1	-	TRBJ1-6
TGTGCCAGCAGTTACCGTAGTCTAGGTAATGAAGCTTTCTTT	CASSYRSLGNEAFF	TRBV6-5	-	once	TRBJ1-1
TGTGCCAGCAGTAGGACAGGGTTCTCTGGAAACACCATATATTTT	CASSRTGFSGNTIYF	TRBV27	TRBD1	-	TRBJ1-3
TGTGCCAGCAGCAAAGCATTTAAGCTAGGGGATAGGTACGAGCAGTACTTC	CASSKAFKLGDRYEQYF	TRBV21-1	-	-	TRBJ2-7
TGTGCCAGCAGCCAAGATCTGAGGGCGACCAATGAGCAGTTCTTC	CASSQDLRATNEQFF	TRBV3-1/TRBV3-2	-	-	TRBJ2-1
TGTGCCAGCTCATTCGACAGGGACTCTGGAAACACCATATATTTT	CASSFDRDSGNTIYF	TRBV9	TRBD1	-	TRBJ1-3
TGTGCCACCAGCGGGGGACAGGGCAACACTGAAGCTTTCTTT	CATSGGQGNTEAFF	TRBV15	TRBD1	-	TRBJ1-1
TGCGCCAGCAGACTGCAGGTAGAATCTGAGCAGTTCTTC	CASRLQVESEQFF	TRBV10-1	-	-	TRBJ2-1
TGTGCCAGCAGTCCCGGGGGACCCTACAATGAGCAGTTCTTC	CASSPGGPYNEQFF	TRBV28	-	-	TRBJ2-1
TGTGCCAGCATGGTCTGGCGGGGGGGCCCGGGGGAGCAGTACTTC	CASMVWRGGPGEQYF	TRBV11-2	TRBD2	-	TRBJ2-7
TGCGCCAGCAGCCAAACCGACATCGGCCCCTCCTACGAGCAGTACTTC	CASSQTDIGPSYEQYF	TRBV4-1	-	-	TRBJ2-7
TGTGCCAGCAGCCAAGCCCTTACAGGGGTCACTGAAGCTTTCTTT	CASSQALTGVTEAFF	TRBV3-1/TRBV3-2	TRBD1	-	TRBJ1-1
TGTGCTAGTGGTTTGTCCCTAGGATTAGAAGACAGGGCCGGCTTTAAAGCTTTCTTT	CASGLSLGLEDRAGFKAFF	TRBV12-5	TRBD1	-	TRBJ1-1
TGTGCCAGTAAGAGGGACAGGGCGGATCAGCCCCAGCATTTT	CASKRDRADQPQHF	TRBV19	TRBD1	-	TRBJ1-5
TGTGCCAGCACCAGGGGGGCCTCTGGGGCCAACGTCCTGACTTTC	CASTRGASGANVLTF	TRBV6-5	-	-	TRBJ2-6
TGTGCCACTAGAGGACAGACGCCTAACTATGGCTACACCTTC	CATRGQTPNYGYTF	TRBV15	-	-	TRBJ1-2
TGTGCCAGCAGCGGACAGGGTGCAGATACGCAGTATTTT	CASSGQGADTQYF	TRBV28	TRBD1	once	TRBJ2-3
TGTGCCAGCAGGGGACTAGACCATTACGAGCAGTACTTC	CASRGLDHYEQYF	TRBV28	TRBD2	-	TRBJ2-7
TGTGCCAGCTCAGCGCCGACAGGGATCCCCCTACAAGAGACCCAGTACTTC	CASSAPTGIPLQETQYF	TRBV18	TRBD1	-	TRBJ2-5
TGTGCCAGCAGTGCACCAGGGTACTACGAGCAGTACTTC	CASSAPGYYEQYF	TRBV25-1	-	-	TRBJ2-7
TGTGCCAGCAGGAGACAAAGCTCTGGGGCCAACGTCCTGACTTTC	CASRRQSSGANVLTF	TRBV2	-	once	TRBJ2-6
TGTGCCAGCAGCTTGGTTATCACGGTGAATTCACCCCTCCACTTT	CASSLVITVNSPLHF	TRBV5-8	-	-	TRBJ1-6
TGTGCCAGCAACACAGGGGGCACTGAAGCTTTCTTT	CASNTGGTEAFF	TRBV27	TRBD1	-	TRBJ1-1